This record looks at one T cell receptor beta chain sequence and its context. Its antigen is not known. The data were taken from a study of post-analysis software for immune sequencing data. Study observations and caveats: Normalized Chao1 diversity in multiple sclerosis patients fell significantly below that of controls. Patients had higher frequencies than controls of roughly 5 TRBV segments, including TRBV5-6, TRBV5-1 and TRBV20-1.

Built from TCR beta cDNA, the libraries had unique molecular identifiers in them. TCRdb reprocessed the PCR reads via MiXCR and lists one record per CDR3 protein. The data hold fewer than 850,000 distinct CDR3 sequences, with around 42% observed a single time. V shed 2 bases and J 0 bases; nucleotides not matched to a gene: 5. Germline lookup yields CDR1 SGHRS and CDR2 YFSETQ. CDR3 length: 15 amino acids. This sequence joins TRBV5-1 and TRBJ2-7; 7 bases align to TRBD2. This clonotype was obtained from a girl aged 10-17 years with multiple sclerosis. The sample was blood. The CDR3 nucleotides are TGCGCCAGCAGCTTAGCGGGGCCAGTCTCCTACGAGCAGTACTTC. This sequence encodes CASSLAGPVSYEQYF.